This T cell receptor beta chain was documented in a study of blood T cell repertoires in COVID-19. Profiled with immunoSEQ multiplex PCR; TCRdb holds only in-frame clones, not every one. Among some 250,000 clones, about nine tenths were seen once, and the ten largest hold around 7.8%. The V end was cut by 8 bases, the J end by 6 bases, with 18 bases between. The CDR3 loop spans 14 amino acids. Germline V gene sequence: CDR1 MNHNY, CDR2 SVGAGI (reference sequence). The receptor's source is a man aged 60-69 years who had recovered from COVID-19. This chain joins TRBV6-6 and TRBJ2-3; a weak D match, TRBD1 (6 bases). The source material was peripheral blood. As DNA, the CDR3 is TGTGCCAGCTGTCTAGGGGGTGCGTGGGATACGCAGTATTTT. Its protein product is CASCLGGAWDTQYF.